This T cell receptor beta chain was recorded in a study of OX40 agonist ivuxolimab in advanced cancers. In the study overall: Hepatocellular carcinoma, melanoma, renal cell or head and neck cancer occurred in dose-escalation patients. General study points: The mean number of expanded clones was higher in CD8+ T cells than in CD4+.

Germline values: CDR1 GTSNPN, CDR2 SVGIG (reference sequence). The CDR3 runs 11 residues. Trimming removed 2 bases at V and 7 bases at J, with 6 bases between. No patient had autoimmune disease or received systemic immunosuppression. Comment on this clone: Its antigen remains unknown. Other DNA sequences from this sample encode an identical CDR3 as well.

The data were produced by immunoSEQ multiplex PCR, yet TCRdb's version contains in-frame clones alone and is incomplete. The sample yields 67,000 or so clones, approximately 89% seen once. This chain connects TRBV30 to TRBJ1-3; no firm D call. This specimen was CD4+ or CD8+ T cells sorted from blood, taken in a trial of the OX40 agonist ivuxolimab. The clonotype was recovered from an adult with an advanced solid tumor such as melanoma, head and neck, liver or kidney cancer. The CDR3 DNA is TGTGCCTGGAGTCCCGGGAACACCATATATTTT. As protein: CAWSPGNTIYF.